One and the same sample provided the 9 T cell receptor beta chains below, sequenced in a study of cytomegalovirus exposure and HLA in healthy donors. Vbeta (60) and Jbeta (13) primers were used in the PCR. Data came from immunoSEQ multiplex PCR; TCRdb stores just in-frame clones and leaves some out. In the table there are tens of thousands of clones, about three fifths of which are singletons. Sequencing input: PBMCs. All receptors come from a man aged 25-45 years in good health and CMV-seronegative.

This clone was observed a single time. The chain employs TRBV6-1 and TRBJ2-5, with D possibly matching TRBD1 (6 bases). The CDR3 length is 15 residues. Trimming removed 6 bases at V and 11 bases at J, with 25 bases between. Germline V CDR1 and CDR2: MNHNS, SASEGT. CDR3 region: CASSTTGQPTSGQYF. The DNA for the CDR3 is TGTGCCAGCAGCACAACGGGACAACCTACTTCAGGGCAGTACTTC.

The genes are TRBV5-1 and TRBJ2-5, with D tentatively TRBD1 (6 bases). The CDR3 extends over 18 amino acids. Trimming removed 0 bases at V and 5 bases at J, with 23 bases between. Per the germline V gene, CDR1 is SGHRS and CDR2 is YFSETQ. DNA for the CDR3: TGCGCCAGCAGCTTGGAACCAGGGGCGCCTCGAAATCTTGAGACCCAGTACTTC. Its translation is CASSLEPGAPRNLETQYF. The full variable domain, rest sourced from reference TRBV5-1 and TRBJ2-5, is KAGVTQTPRYLIKTRGQQVTLSCSPISGHRSVSWYQQTPGQGLQFLFEYFSETQRNKGNFPGRFSGRQFSNSRSEMNVSTLELGDSALYLCASSLEPGAPRNLETQYFGPGTRLLVL.

This clone came up a few times. The chain joins TRBV15 to TRBJ2-2; 10 nucleotides agree with TRBD1. Germline trimming cut 6 bases from V and 4 bases from J; bases unmatched to any gene: 8. CDR3 length equals 16 residues. Germline CDR1 LNHNV, CDR2 YYDKDF (reference sequence). CDR3 sequence: CATRWGQGIGTGELFF. In DNA, the CDR3 is TGTGCCACCAGATGGGGACAGGGGATCGGCACCGGGGAGCTGTTTTTT.

This chain links TRBV6-5 with TRBJ2-6; D unresolved. V lost 7 bases and J 0 bases, leaving 10 bases between the germline ends. The CDR3 extends over 15 amino acids. Looked up from germline, CDR1 is MNHEY and CDR2 is SVGAGI. In DNA, the CDR3 is TGTGCCAGCACCGAAGCGATCTCTGGGGCCAACGTCCTGACTTTC. It encodes CASTEAISGANVLTF.

In its sample, this clone was seen a few times. J is TRBJ2-7 and V is TRBV4-1, with 9 positions matching TRBD1. The CDR3 runs to 20 residues. In germline, CDR1 is MGHRA, CDR2 YSYEKL. V was pared by 1 base and J by 3 bases, with 19 bases of the junction left unmatched. Written as DNA, the CDR3 is TGCGCCAGCAGCCAAGGAGAGGGGACAGGGCGAATACGGACCCTCTACGAGCAGTACTTC. Amino acid sequence: CASSQGEGTGRIRTLYEQYF.

The chain couples TRBV19 to TRBJ1-1; D possibly corresponds to TRBD1 (6 bases). Germline V gene data show CDR1 as LNHDA and CDR2 as SQIVND (reference sequence). Trimming shortened V by 8 bases and J by 6 bases, and 16 bases separated the two germline ends. This CDR3 has 13 residues. The CDR3 here is CASGRQEDAEAFF. DNA for the CDR3: TGTGCCAGTGGTCGACAGGAGGACGCTGAAGCTTTCTTT.

This sequence joins TRBV11-3 and TRBJ2-5; D perhaps matches TRBD2 (6 bases). The CDR3 covers 14 residues. Trimming pared 8 bases from V and 2 bases from J, leaving 15 bases between. The germline V gene has CDR1 SGHNT and CDR2 YENEEA. CDR3 in amino acids: CASSRGAGQETQYF. The CDR3 nucleotides read TGTGCCAGCTCTAGAGGAGCGGGTCAAGAGACCCAGTACTTC.

The rearrangement joins TRBV5-6 to TRBJ2-1, with 16 positions matching TRBD2. The CDR3 extends over 17 amino acids. The ends lost 4 bases at V and 5 bases at J; junction bases unmatched: 6. CDR1 and CDR2 (germline): SGHDT, YYEEEE. The chain's CDR3 is CASSRGLAGGTHNEQFF. The CDR3 bases are TGTGCCAGCAGCCGGGGACTAGCGGGAGGGACCCACAATGAGCAGTTCTTC.

Comment on this clone: A junction end diverges from the germline sequence, so it may reflect a read error. V usage is TRBV6-5 and J usage is TRBJ1-1; D might be TRBD1 (5 bases). The CDR3 covers 15 residues. Germline values: CDR1 MNHEY, CDR2 SVGAGI. The chain's CDR3 is CASSDSGGENTEAFF. The CDR3 DNA is TGTGCCAGCAGTGACTCGGGGGGGGAGAACACTGAAGCTTTCTTT.